These T cell receptor beta chains were read from a single sample in a study of beta chain features in type 1 diabetes. Assay used: immunoSEQ multiplex PCR; TCRdb lists only in-frame clones, some missing. The table shows 95,000 to 150,000 clones, with about 18% occurring only once. The source material was central memory CD4+ T cells from blood. These receptors all stem from a man aged 18 to 30 with type 1 diabetes. Both conserved end residues are part of each CDR3. A D gene is named only where the DNA matches it firmly. Clone size, where shown, is once, few, many, or a class for clones that have expanded.

clone size: few
D gene: TRBD1
V gene: TRBV18
J gene: TRBJ2-3
CDR3 DNA: TGTGCCAGCTCACCCACAGGGGGCACAGATACGCAGTATTTT
CDR3 protein: CASSPTGGTDTQYF

clone size: NA
D gene: NA
V gene: TRBV19
J gene: TRBJ2-2
CDR3 DNA: TGTGCCAGTAGTAACACCGGGGAGCTGTTTTTT
CDR3 protein: CASSNTGELFF

clone size: few
D gene: NA
V gene: TRBV6-5
J gene: TRBJ1-4
CDR3 DNA: TGTGCCAGCAGTTACTCGGGTCTTGAAAAACTGTTTTTT
CDR3 protein: CASSYSGLEKLFF

clone size: NA
D gene: TRBD2
V gene: TRBV5-1
J gene: TRBJ2-7
CDR3 DNA: TGCGCCAGCCAAAGGGCGGGGGGGCCGGACGAGCAGTACTTC
CDR3 protein: CASQRAGGPDEQYF

clone size: many
D gene: NA
V gene: TRBV25-1
J gene: TRBJ2-1
CDR3 DNA: TGTGCCAGCAGGGAGTGGGATGAGCAGTTCTTC
CDR3 protein: CASREWDEQFF

clone size: NA
D gene: NA
V gene: TRBV30
J gene: TRBJ2-7
CDR3 DNA: TGTGCCTGGAGAAAGGACTTAACCTACGAGCAGTACTTC
CDR3 protein: CAWRKDLTYEQYF

clone size: NA
D gene: TRBD1
V gene: TRBV4-1
J gene: TRBJ2-3
CDR3 DNA: TGCGCCAGCAGCCAAGCCCCGACAGGGGCAGATACGCAGTATTTT
CDR3 protein: CASSQAPTGADTQYF

clone size: NA
D gene: NA
V gene: TRBV9
J gene: TRBJ2-7
CDR3 DNA: TGTGCCAGCAGCGCCCCTCACGGTGAGCAGTACTTC
CDR3 protein: CASSAPHGEQYF

clone size: many
D gene: NA
V gene: TRBV12-5
J gene: TRBJ2-1
CDR3 DNA: TGTGCTAGTGGTTTACGGCACGGCCGACAGGCCTACAATGAGCAGTTCTTC
CDR3 protein: CASGLRHGRQAYNEQFF

clone size: few
D gene: NA
V gene: TRBV15
J gene: TRBJ2-7
CDR3 DNA: TGTGCCACCAGCGAGCCACAGGGCGAATACTACGAGCAGTACTTC
CDR3 protein: CATSEPQGEYYEQYF

clone size: few
D gene: TRBD1
V gene: TRBV25-1
J gene: TRBJ2-7
CDR3 DNA: TGTGCCAGCAGTTCGACAGGGGGCAGGAACGAGCAGTACTTC
CDR3 protein: CASSSTGGRNEQYF

clone size: NA
D gene: TRBD1
V gene: TRBV7-9
J gene: TRBJ1-1
CDR3 DNA: TGTGCCAGCAGCTTGGGACAGGACAGCACTGAAGCTTTCTTT
CDR3 protein: CASSLGQDSTEAFF

clone size: NA
D gene: NA
V gene: TRBV6-5
J gene: TRBJ2-7
CDR3 DNA: TGTGCCAGCAAGACAGACGGGGGCTCCTACGAGCAGTACTTC
CDR3 protein: CASKTDGGSYEQYF

clone size: few
D gene: TRBD1
V gene: TRBV29-1
J gene: TRBJ2-7
CDR3 DNA: TGCAGCGTTGAATCGGACAGGGACTACGAGCAGTACTTC
CDR3 protein: CSVESDRDYEQYF

clone size: medium-sized
D gene: NA
V gene: TRBV18
J gene: TRBJ2-7
CDR3 DNA: TGTGCCAGCTCACCGCTAGGGGGGACGTACAACGAGCAGTACTTC
CDR3 protein: CASSPLGGTYNEQYF

clone size: NA
D gene: TRBD2
V gene: TRBV19
J gene: TRBJ2-1
CDR3 DNA: TGTGCCAGTAGAGGACTAGCGGGAGCAGGATCGAGGAATGAGCAGTTCTTC
CDR3 protein: CASRGLAGAGSRNEQFF

clone size: few
D gene: NA
V gene: TRBV30
J gene: TRBJ2-5
CDR3 DNA: TGTGCCTGGATCAGGAATTCTCAAGAGACCCAGTACTTC
CDR3 protein: CAWIRNSQETQYF

clone size: NA
D gene: NA
V gene: TRBV4-2
J gene: TRBJ2-7
CDR3 DNA: TGTGCCAGCAGCCCCACGAGCGCCAGCTCCTACGAGCAGTACTTC
CDR3 protein: CASSPTSASSYEQYF

clone size: NA
D gene: NA
V gene: TRBV29-1
J gene: TRBJ2-5
CDR3 DNA: TGCAGTGGGGCAGAGCTGGGGGAGACCCAGTACTTC
CDR3 protein: CSGAELGETQYF

clone size: NA
D gene: NA
V gene: TRBV5-4
J gene: TRBJ1-2
CDR3 DNA: TGTGCCAGCAGCTTGGGACAGGCCAACTATGGCTACACCTTC
CDR3 protein: CASSLGQANYGYTF

clone size: few
D gene: NA
V gene: TRBV27
J gene: TRBJ1-2
CDR3 DNA: TGTGCCAGCAGTCCTCAGGACGGAGGTTTTCTTAACTATGGCTACACCTTC
CDR3 protein: CASSPQDGGFLNYGYTF

clone size: NA
D gene: TRBD2
V gene: TRBV9
J gene: TRBJ2-7
CDR3 DNA: TGTGCCAGCAGCATCACCCCCTCCGGGACTAGCGGGATGCACGAGCAGTACTTC
CDR3 protein: CASSITPSGTSGMHEQYF

clone size: NA
D gene: NA
V gene: TRBV6-5
J gene: TRBJ2-7
CDR3 DNA: TGTGCCAGCAGTTACCTCGGGACCTACTACGAGCAGTACTTC
CDR3 protein: CASSYLGTYYEQYF

clone size: NA
D gene: NA
V gene: TRBV9
J gene: TRBJ2-5
CDR3 DNA: TGTGCCAGCAGCGTAGCCACTAGCAGTGGAGAGACCCAGTACTTC
CDR3 protein: CASSVATSSGETQYF

clone size: few
D gene: TRBD1
V gene: TRBV29-1
J gene: TRBJ1-5
CDR3 DNA: TGCAGCGTGGGAGTTCAGGGGGAGGGTCAGCCCCAGCATTTT
CDR3 protein: CSVGVQGEGQPQHF

clone size: few
D gene: TRBD1
V gene: TRBV7-9
J gene: TRBJ2-7
CDR3 DNA: TGTGCCAGCAGCTTCCCCGACAGGGCTCACGAGCAGTACTTC
CDR3 protein: CASSFPDRAHEQYF

clone size: NA
D gene: NA
V gene: TRBV4-1
J gene: TRBJ2-3
CDR3 DNA: TGCGCCAGCAGCCAAGTTGGCAGCCTAGATACGCAGTATTTT
CDR3 protein: CASSQVGSLDTQYF

clone size: medium-sized
D gene: TRBD1
V gene: TRBV2
J gene: TRBJ1-4
CDR3 DNA: TGTGCCAGTACCGGGACAGGGGTCAAACTGTTTTTT
CDR3 protein: CASTGTGVKLFF

clone size: NA
D gene: TRBD2
V gene: TRBV5-1
J gene: TRBJ2-7
CDR3 DNA: TGCGCCAGCAGCTTGCCGGGAGGTGATAACGAGCAGTACTTC
CDR3 protein: CASSLPGGDNEQYF

clone size: few
D gene: TRBD1
V gene: TRBV28
J gene: TRBJ2-1
CDR3 DNA: TGTGCCAGCCAAGGGGGCTTCAATGAGCAGTTCTTC
CDR3 protein: CASQGGFNEQFF

clone size: few
D gene: NA
V gene: TRBV7-2
J gene: TRBJ2-2
CDR3 DNA: TGTGCCAGCAGCGAGTCGGGGAACACCGGGGAGCTGTTTTTT
CDR3 protein: CASSESGNTGELFF

clone size: NA
D gene: NA
V gene: TRBV5-4
J gene: TRBJ1-5
CDR3 DNA: TGTGCCAGCAGCTCCCGGGACGGCAGTCAGCCCCAGCATTTT
CDR3 protein: CASSSRDGSQPQHF

clone size: many
D gene: TRBD1
V gene: TRBV6-1
J gene: TRBJ1-5
CDR3 DNA: TGTGCCAGCAGTGACCAGGGACAGGTTAACAATCAGCCCCAGCATTTT
CDR3 protein: CASSDQGQVNNQPQHF

clone size: few
D gene: NA
V gene: TRBV29-1
J gene: TRBJ1-4
CDR3 DNA: TGCAGCGTTGAAGTCCATCCTAATGAAAAACTGTTTTTT
CDR3 protein: CSVEVHPNEKLFF

clone size: NA
D gene: NA
V gene: TRBV5-1
J gene: TRBJ1-2
CDR3 DNA: TGCGCCAGCAGCTTGACAGGCGATTATGGCTACACCTTC
CDR3 protein: CASSLTGDYGYTF

clone size: few
D gene: NA
V gene: TRBV5-6
J gene: TRBJ1-1
CDR3 DNA: TGTGCCAGCAGCCAAAGGGGCGATGGGACTGAAGCTTTCTTT
CDR3 protein: CASSQRGDGTEAFF

clone size: few
D gene: NA
V gene: TRBV7-9
J gene: TRBJ1-2
CDR3 DNA: TGTGCCAGCAGCCAAACGATTAACTATGGCTACACCTTC
CDR3 protein: CASSQTINYGYTF

clone size: few
D gene: NA
V gene: TRBV10-2
J gene: TRBJ2-7
CDR3 DNA: TGCGCCAGCAGTGATAGGCGGAGGTTACCCTACGAGCAGTACTTC
CDR3 protein: CASSDRRRLPYEQYF

clone size: NA
D gene: NA
V gene: TRBV7-9
J gene: TRBJ2-1
CDR3 DNA: TGTGCCAGCAATGACCAAAGCTCCTACAATGAGCAGTTCTTC
CDR3 protein: CASNDQSSYNEQFF

clone size: NA
D gene: TRBD1
V gene: TRBV30
J gene: TRBJ1-1
CDR3 DNA: TGTGCCTCGGTGGGACAGTGGGGCACTGAAGCTTTCTTT
CDR3 protein: CASVGQWGTEAFF

clone size: NA
D gene: TRBD1
V gene: TRBV30
J gene: TRBJ1-1
CDR3 DNA: TGTGCCTGGAGAAGACAGGGTTTGAACACTGAAGCTTTCTTT
CDR3 protein: CAWRRQGLNTEAFF

clone size: NA
D gene: TRBD1
V gene: TRBV2
J gene: TRBJ2-7
CDR3 DNA: TGTGCCAGCAGTGAAGGCTACGGACAGGGCTTCTACGAGCAGTACTTC
CDR3 protein: CASSEGYGQGFYEQYF

clone size: NA
D gene: NA
V gene: TRBV30
J gene: TRBJ2-3
CDR3 DNA: TGTGCCTACCGCCAGGGGGGAGGGCCGATAGGAGATACGCAGTATTTT
CDR3 protein: CAYRQGGGPIGDTQYF

clone size: NA
D gene: NA
V gene: TRBV28
J gene: TRBJ1-5
CDR3 DNA: TGTGCCAGCAGTTTAGGGGGCGGGAATCAGCCCCAGCATTTT
CDR3 protein: CASSLGGGNQPQHF

clone size: few
D gene: NA
V gene: TRBV4-2
J gene: TRBJ2-5
CDR3 DNA: TGTGCCAGCAGGCACGAAGAGACCCAGTACTTC
CDR3 protein: CASRHEETQYF

clone size: few
D gene: NA
V gene: TRBV7-9
J gene: TRBJ1-1
CDR3 DNA: TGTGCCAGCAGCTTACGGGCAGGCACTGAAGCTTTCTTT
CDR3 protein: CASSLRAGTEAFF

clone size: many
D gene: TRBD2
V gene: TRBV30
J gene: TRBJ2-1
CDR3 DNA: TGTGCCTGGAAGAGGCGGGAGGGCCGGTCCTACAATGAGCAGTTCTTC
CDR3 protein: CAWKRREGRSYNEQFF

clone size: few
D gene: NA
V gene: TRBV29-1
J gene: TRBJ2-5
CDR3 DNA: TGCAGCGTTGATCTTCACGTTCGCCCGGGGGAGACCCAGTACTTC
CDR3 protein: CSVDLHVRPGETQYF

clone size: once
D gene: NA
V gene: TRBV7-7
J gene: TRBJ2-2
CDR3 DNA: TGTGCTAGCAGCTTAGGGGCCAACACCGGGGAGCTGTTTTTT
CDR3 protein: CASSLGANTGELFF

clone size: few
D gene: NA
V gene: TRBV7-2
J gene: TRBJ2-3
CDR3 DNA: TGTGCCAGCAGCTTAATCGCAGGGCAAACAGATACGCAGTATTTT
CDR3 protein: CASSLIAGQTDTQYF

clone size: NA
D gene: NA
V gene: TRBV7-7
J gene: TRBJ2-5
CDR3 DNA: TGTGCTAGCAGCTTATTACAGCAAGAGACCCAGTACTTC
CDR3 protein: CASSLLQQETQYF

clone size: NA
D gene: NA
V gene: TRBV9
J gene: TRBJ1-1
CDR3 DNA: TGTGCCAGCAGCCGACAGAACACTGAAGCTTTCTTT
CDR3 protein: CASSRQNTEAFF